These T cell receptor beta chains were read from a single sample in a study of technical replicates of blood from a handful of donors. This table comes from immunoSEQ multiplex PCR, and its TCRdb copy is limited to in-frame clones, with some not included. Among about 66,000 clones, about 97% were seen once, and the ten largest hold around 0.3%. The sequenced sample was T cells isolated from PBMCs. Every receptor here comes from a human donor in good health. Both conserved end residues are part of each CDR3. The D gene is left open where the match is weak. Where a row states a size, it is once, few, many or the class of an expanded clone; other rows omit it.

- TRBJ2-7 16 - TRBV7-3 TGTGCCAGCAGCCCATTGGGGGGGCGCTCCTTCTACGAGCAGTACTTC CASSPLGGRSFYEQYF
- TRBJ2-5 16 TRBD2 TRBV4-1 TGCGCCAGCAGCCAAGGCCCACGGGAGGGCCGAGAGACCCAGTACTTC CASSQGPREGRETQYF
- TRBJ1-4 13 TRBD1 TRBV10-3 TGTGCCACTGGGACAGGCCTTAATGAAAAACTGTTTTTT CATGTGLNEKLFF
- TRBJ1-1 17 TRBD1 TRBV7-2 TGTGCCAGCAGGAAAGACAGGGGAGGATTGGGCTCCCCTGAAGCTTTCTTT CASRKDRGGLGSPEAFF
- TRBJ1-1 14 - TRBV6-5 TGTGCCAGCACCTCAGCCACAGGATTTACTGGAGCTTTCTTT CASTSATGFTGAFF
- TRBJ2-7 14 - TRBV4-1 TGCGCCAGCAGCCAAGATAGGGGCGGGAACGAGCAGTACTTC CASSQDRGGNEQYF
- TRBJ2-1 12 TRBD1 TRBV7-3 TGTGCCAGCAGCCCACAGGGGGGTGAGCAGTTCTTC CASSPQGGEQFF
- TRBJ1-1 14 - TRBV27 TGTGCCAGCAGTTTGGGGGGGGTTAGCACTGAAGCTTTCTTT CASSLGGVSTEAFF
- TRBJ2-5 15 TRBD2 TRBV7-8 TGTGCCAGCAGCTTCCCCATAGCGGGAGAAGAGACCCAGTACTTC CASSFPIAGEETQYF
- TRBJ1-3 15 - TRBV11-2 TGTGCCAGCAGCTTGTCCGGGAATACTGGAAACACCATATATTTT CASSLSGNTGNTIYF
- TRBJ2-7 14 TRBD1 TRBV29-1 TGCAGCGGGGCCGGGACAGGGGAAACCTACGAGCAGTACTTC CSGAGTGETYEQYF
- TRBJ1-2 13 TRBD1 TRBV6-5 TGTGCCAGCAGTTCGACAGGGGATGGTGGCTACACCTTC CASSSTGDGGYTF
- TRBJ2-7 15 - TRBV6-5 TGTGCCAGCAGTTATCTTGTCGGGGGATCCTACGAGCAGTACTTC CASSYLVGGSYEQYF
- TRBJ1-1 15 TRBD1 TRBV14 TGTGCCAGCAGCCTCACCTTCGGTCAGGGGGTTGAAGCTTTCTTT CASSLTFGQGVEAFF
- TRBJ2-6 13 - TRBV5-6 TGTGCCAGCAGCTCCCTACGGGCCAACGTCCTGACTTTC CASSSLRANVLTF
- TRBJ1-5 16 - TRBV11-2 TGTGCCAGCAGCTTAGGACTAGGGGTGGGGGATCAGCCCCAGCATTTT CASSLGLGVGDQPQHF
few TRBJ1-5 16 TRBD1 TRBV7-2 TGTGCCAGCAGCCCCCCGGGACAGAATAGCAATCAGCCCCAGCATTTT CASSPPGQNSNQPQHF
- TRBJ2-5 18 TRBD2 TRBV4-1 TGCGCCAGCAGCCAAGAGGATTCTAGCGGGAGAGGGAGGGAGACCCAGTACTTC CASSQEDSSGRGRETQYF
- TRBJ1-2 15 - TRBV6-1 TGTGCCAGCAGTGAACGATACAGAAGTTATTATGGCTACACCTTC CASSERYRSYYGYTF
- TRBJ1-4 16 - TRBV11-3 TGTGCCAGCAGCTTAGGTAACAACAGGGTCAATGAAAAACTGTTTTTT CASSLGNNRVNEKLFF
- TRBJ2-5 13 - TRBV30 TGTGCCTGGAGTGGTGCCTCGGGAGAGACCCAGTACTTC CAWSGASGETQYF
- TRBJ2-1 15 TRBD2 TRBV7-8 TGTGCCAGCAGACCGGGACTAGCGGGGTACAATGAGCAGTTCTTC CASRPGLAGYNEQFF
- TRBJ2-7 13 TRBD1 TRBV27 TGTGCCAGCAGTTTAATACAGGGGGGCGAGCAGTACTTC CASSLIQGGEQYF
- TRBJ2-1 15 - TRBV7-3 TGTGCCAGCAGCTTTGGAGAGACGGGGTACAATGAGCAGTTCTTC CASSFGETGYNEQFF
once TRBJ1-2 15 TRBD1 TRBV9 TGTGCCAGCAGCTCCCGGACAGGGGGACTCTATGGCTACACCTTC CASSSRTGGLYGYTF
- TRBJ2-7 14 TRBD2 TRBV13 TGTGCCAGCACTCCTGGCGGGAGACCGTACGAGCAGTACTTC CASTPGGRPYEQYF
- TRBJ1-1 11 - TRBV20-1 TGCAGTGCTAAGACAGTTAATGAAGCTTTCTTT CSAKTVNEAFF